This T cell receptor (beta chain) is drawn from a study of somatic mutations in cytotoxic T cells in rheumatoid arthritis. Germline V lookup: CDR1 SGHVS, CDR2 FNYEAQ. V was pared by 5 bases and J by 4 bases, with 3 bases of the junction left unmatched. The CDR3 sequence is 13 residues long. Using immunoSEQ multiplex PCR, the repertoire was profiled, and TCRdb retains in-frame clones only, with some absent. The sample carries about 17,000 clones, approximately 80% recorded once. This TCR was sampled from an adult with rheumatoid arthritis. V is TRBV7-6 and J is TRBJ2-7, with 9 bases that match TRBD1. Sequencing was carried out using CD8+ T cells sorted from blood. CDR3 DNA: TGTGCCAGCAGCCTAGGGACAGGGTACGAGCAGTACTTC. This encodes CASSLGTGYEQYF.